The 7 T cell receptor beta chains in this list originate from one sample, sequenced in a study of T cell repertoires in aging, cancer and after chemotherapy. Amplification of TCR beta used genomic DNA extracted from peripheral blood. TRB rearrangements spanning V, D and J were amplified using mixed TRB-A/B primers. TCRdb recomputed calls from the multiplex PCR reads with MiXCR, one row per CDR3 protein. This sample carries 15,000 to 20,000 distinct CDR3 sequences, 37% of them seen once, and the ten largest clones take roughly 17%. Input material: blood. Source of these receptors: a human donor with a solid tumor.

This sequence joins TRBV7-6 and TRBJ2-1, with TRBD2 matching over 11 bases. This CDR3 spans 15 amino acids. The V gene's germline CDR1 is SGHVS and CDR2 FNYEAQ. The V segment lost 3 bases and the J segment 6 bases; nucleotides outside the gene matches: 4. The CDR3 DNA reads TGTGCCAGCAGCTTCATAGCGGGGGGGGCCAATGAGCAGTTCTTC. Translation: CASSFIAGGANEQFF.

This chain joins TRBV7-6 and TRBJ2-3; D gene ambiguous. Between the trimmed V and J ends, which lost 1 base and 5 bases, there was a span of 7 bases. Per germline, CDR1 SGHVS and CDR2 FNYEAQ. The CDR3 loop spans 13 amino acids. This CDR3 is CASSLGMGDTQYF. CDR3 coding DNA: TGTGCCAGCAGCTTAGGAATGGGAGATACGCAGTATTTT.

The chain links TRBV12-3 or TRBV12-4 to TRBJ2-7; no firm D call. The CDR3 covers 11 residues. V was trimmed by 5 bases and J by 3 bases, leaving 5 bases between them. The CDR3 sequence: CASSPHYEQYF. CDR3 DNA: TGTGCCAGCAGTCCTCACTACGAGCAGTACTTC.

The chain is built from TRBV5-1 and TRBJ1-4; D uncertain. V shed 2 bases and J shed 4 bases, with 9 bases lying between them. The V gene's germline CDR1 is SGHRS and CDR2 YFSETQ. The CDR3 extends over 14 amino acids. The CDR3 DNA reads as TGCGCCAGCAGCTTACAGAGTCTTAATGAAAAACTGTTTTTT. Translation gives CASSLQSLNEKLFF.

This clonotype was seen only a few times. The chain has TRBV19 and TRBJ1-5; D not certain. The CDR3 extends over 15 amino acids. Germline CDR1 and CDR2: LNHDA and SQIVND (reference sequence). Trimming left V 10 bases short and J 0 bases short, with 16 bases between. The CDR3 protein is CATQALGYSNQPQHF. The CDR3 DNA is TGTGCCACACAAGCCCTGGGGTATAGCAATCAGCCCCAGCATTTT.

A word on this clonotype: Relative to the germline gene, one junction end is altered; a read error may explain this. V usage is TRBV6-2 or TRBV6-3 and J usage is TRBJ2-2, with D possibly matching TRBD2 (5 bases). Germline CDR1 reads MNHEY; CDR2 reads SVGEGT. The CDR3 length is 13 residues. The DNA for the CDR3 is TGTGCCAGCAGTCCCTCAAACACCGGGGAGCCGTTTTTT. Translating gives CASSPSNTGEPFF.

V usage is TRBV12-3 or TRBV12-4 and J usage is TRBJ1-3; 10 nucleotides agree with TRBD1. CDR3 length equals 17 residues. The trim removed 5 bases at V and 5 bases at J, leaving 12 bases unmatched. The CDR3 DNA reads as TGTGCCAGCAGTCGACCTATTGGGACAGGGGATCGAAACACCATATATTTT. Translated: CASSRPIGTGDRNTIYF.